A single sample gave rise to the 30 T cell receptor beta chains below, sequenced in a study of blood T cell repertoires in COVID-19. Sequencing used immunoSEQ multiplex PCR; TCRdb keeps in-frame clones, though not all of them. The profile shows 85,000 to 110,000 clones, 84% of them singletons. Sequences were obtained from peripheral blood. The source of these receptors is a human donor in a cohort sampled during active or convalescent COVID-19.

Notes on this clone: The junction does not match germline at one end; this may be a read error. This chain connects TRBV12-5 to TRBJ2-7, with 7 bases aligning to TRBD1. Germline CDR1 reads LGHNT; CDR2 reads FRNRAP. The CDR3 covers 12 residues. The CDR3 DNA reads as TGTGCTAGTGGTTTGAACCGGGACAGTATGGTGTTC. It codes for CASGLNRDSMVF.

The chain has TRBV11-3 and TRBJ2-1; 7 bases map to TRBD2. The CDR3 sequence is 14 residues long. CDR1 is SGHNT and CDR2 is YENEEA in the germline V gene. Trimming at V came to 2 bases and at J to 9 bases, leaving 7 bases not matched to a gene. This CDR3 is CASSLLLAGGEQFF. CDR3 bases: TGTGCCAGCAGCTTATTGTTAGCGGGTGGTGAGCAGTTCTTC.

V gene TRBV10-3 combines with J gene TRBJ2-3, with 9 bases matching TRBD2. The CDR3 consists of 15 residues. V lost 7 bases to trimming and J lost 5 bases; unmatched junction nucleotides: 10. Germline lookup yields CDR1 ENHRY and CDR2 SYGVKD. The CDR3 coding sequence is TGTGCCATCAAAGTGGCGGGGGGGCCGGAAGATACGCAGTATTTT. It codes for CAIKVAGGPEDTQYF.

This CDR3 reads CASSLGSQGLRSPLHF. DNA for the CDR3: TGTGCCAGCAGCTTAGGAAGCCAGGGGCTTCGTTCACCCCTCCACTTT. The rearrangement links TRBV7-2 to TRBJ1-6; D might be TRBD1 (6 bases). The germline V gene has CDR1 SGHTA and CDR2 FQGNSA. Trimming stripped 1 base from V and 9 bases from J, with 16 bases between. This CDR3 contains 16 residues.

In its sample, this clone was seen once. This rearrangement joins TRBV19 to TRBJ2-3; TRBD1 matches at 7 bases. The CDR3 totals 13 residues. The germline CDR1 and CDR2 sequences are LNHDA and SQIVND (reference sequence). V gave up 10 bases and J gave up 4 bases; unmatched junction bases: 8. The CDR3 nucleotides are TGTGCCACCTCCGGGCAGGGGGCAGATACGCAGTATTTT. Encoded protein: CATSGQGADTQYF. The full variable domain, its missing parts supplied by reference TRBV19 and TRBJ2-3, is DGGITQSPKYLFRKEGQNVTLSCEQNLNHDAMYWYRQDPGQGLRLIYYSQIVNDFQKGDIAEGYSVSREKKESFPLTVTSAQKNPTAFYLCATSGQGADTQYFGPGTRLTVL.

The count of this clone is one. The CDR3, as DNA: TGTGCCACCGGGTCGACCCGCTACAGGGAGAGGTTTAATTCACCCCTCCACTTT. It encodes CATGSTRYRERFNSPLHF. The genes are TRBV15 and TRBJ1-6; D perhaps matches TRBD1 (6 bases). Per germline, CDR1 LNHNV and CDR2 YYDKDF (reference sequence). The CDR3 sequence is 18 residues long. Trimming removed 8 bases at V and 6 bases at J, with 26 bases between.

The CDR3 region is CAWSGFKGDSYNSPLHF. The CDR3 region has the DNA TGTGCCTGGAGTGGGTTCAAGGGGGACTCCTATAATTCACCCCTCCACTTT. The rearrangement uses TRBV30 and TRBJ1-6, with TRBD1 as a possible D gene (6 bases). The length of the CDR3 is 17 residues. Germline V lookup: CDR1 GTSNPN, CDR2 SVGIG (reference sequence). V was pared by 1 base and J by 0 bases, with 13 bases between.

The J gene is TRBJ2-1, the V gene TRBV5-1; 10 bases align to TRBD2. The CDR3 is made up of 14 amino acids. The germline gives CDR1 SGHRS, CDR2 YFSETQ. Unmatched junction bases numbered 3, after V lost 3 bases and J lost 6 bases. The CDR3 reads CASSWTSGSNEQFF. CDR3 DNA: TGCGCCAGCAGCTGGACTAGCGGATCCAATGAGCAGTTCTTC.

The rearrangement joins TRBV27 to TRBJ2-4, with a possible D match to TRBD2 (5 bases). Trimming cost V 6 bases and J 2 bases, with 14 bases left between them. The CDR3 has 15 residues. Germline V gene lookup returns CDR1 MNHEY and CDR2 SMNVEV (reference sequence). The CDR3 region is CASSSHREPKNIQYF. The CDR3 DNA follows: TGTGCCAGCAGCTCTCACCGGGAACCCAAAAACATTCAGTACTTC.

This rearrangement joins TRBV11-2 to TRBJ2-3; weak D call: TRBD2 (7 bases). Trimming stripped 1 base from V and 6 bases from J, with 17 bases between. The CDR3 totals 16 residues. Germline loops: CDR1 SGHAT, CDR2 FQNNGV. CDR3 coding DNA: TGTGCCAGCAGCTTAGGCGGGGGCCCCTCCACCGATACGCAGTATTTT. It yields the protein CASSLGGGPSTDTQYF.

The V and J genes are TRBV6-4 and TRBJ1-1, with a tentative D call TRBD1 (6 bases). V was shortened by 1 base and J by 1 base, with 16 bases between the two germline ends. CDR1 and CDR2 from the germline V gene are MRHNA and SNTAGT. The CDR3 sequence is 17 residues long. In nucleotides, the CDR3 is TGTGCCAGCAGTGACTGGGACACTGGATACACGAACACTGAAGCTTTCTTT. It translates to CASSDWDTGYTNTEAFF.

The rearrangement links TRBV6-5 to TRBJ1-5, with 7 bases aligning to TRBD1. This CDR3 is 15 amino acids long. Trimming cost V 6 bases and J 7 bases; bases outside gene matches: 12. Germline-derived CDR1 and CDR2 are MNHEY and SVGAGI. CDR3: CASRKGATSGQPQHF. The CDR3 DNA is TGTGCCAGCAGAAAGGGGGCCACCTCGGGGCAGCCCCAGCATTTT.

This chain joins TRBV7-2 and TRBJ1-1; the D gene is possibly TRBD1 (6 bases). The CDR3 sequence is 14 residues long. Germline CDR1 reads SGHTA; CDR2 reads FQGNSA. The V gene lost 6 bases and the J gene lost 3 bases, with 14 bases spanning the gap. The CDR3 spells CASSWKSGDTEAFF. The CDR3 DNA follows: TGTGCCAGCAGTTGGAAATCAGGGGACACTGAAGCTTTCTTT.

The V and J genes are TRBV19 and TRBJ1-6; 7 nucleotides agree with TRBD1. CDR1 and CDR2 (germline): LNHDA, SQIVND (reference sequence). V gave up 4 bases and J gave up 8 bases; unmatched junction bases: 5. This CDR3 region has 14 residues. The CDR3 sequence: CASSRGQLHSPLHF. The CDR3 nucleotides read TGTGCCAGTAGTAGGGGACAGCTACATTCACCCCTCCACTTT.

The chain links TRBV27 to TRBJ1-6; the D gene is possibly TRBD1 (6 bases). There are 13 residues in the CDR3. V lost 3 bases and J lost 13, with 13 bases in between. Germline loops: CDR1 MNHEY, CDR2 SMNVEV (reference sequence). CDR3 region: CASSFTGLTPLHF. The CDR3 DNA sequence: TGTGCCAGCAGTTTTACAGGGTTAACTCCCCTCCACTTT.

The chain carries TRBV30 and TRBJ2-5, with no clear D. The CDR3 sequence is 12 residues long. Per the germline V gene, CDR1 is GTSNPN and CDR2 is SVGIG (reference sequence). V shed 3 bases and J shed 2 bases, with 7 bases lying between them. CDR3 nucleotides: TGTGCCTGGAGGAGTCCGCAAGAGACCCAGTACTTC. Its translation: CAWRSPQETQYF.

The V gene is TRBV19, the J gene TRBJ2-7, with D possibly TRBD2 on 5 matching bases. Germline loops: CDR1 LNHDA, CDR2 SQIVND (reference sequence). CDR3 length: 13 residues. V was clipped by 10 bases and J by 2 bases, with 15 bases between them. The DNA for the CDR3 is TGTGCCACCAAAGAGGGCCGTACCTACGAGCAGTACTTC. Its protein product is CATKEGRTYEQYF.

This chain links TRBV7-2 with TRBJ2-2; the D gene is possibly TRBD1 (6 bases). The germline gives CDR1 SGHTA, CDR2 FQGNSA. This CDR3 is built from 15 residues. With 3 bases removed from V and 4 bases from J, the gap between germline ends came to 12 bases. The chain's CDR3 is CASSFTRQATGELFF. In DNA form, the CDR3 reads TGTGCCAGCAGCTTTACTCGACAGGCCACCGGGGAGCTGTTTTTT.

This clone was found a few times. Germline and junction disagree at one end, which may indicate a read error. The chain carries TRBV5-1 and TRBJ1-3; 10 nucleotides align to TRBD1. The V gene's germline CDR1 is SGHRS and CDR2 YFSETQ. This CDR3 is built from 15 residues. CDR3 sequence (DNA): TGCGCCAGCAGCCCCGGGACAGGGGAGCGGGACCCGGTGTCCTTT. Translating it yields CASSPGTGERDPVSF.

This clone was picked up a small number of times. The rearrangement uses TRBV9 and TRBJ1-2; D gene unclear. Germline lookup yields CDR1 SGDLS and CDR2 YYNGEE. V gave up 0 bases and J gave up 8 bases, with 11 bases separating them. This CDR3 region has 13 residues. The CDR3 is CASSVVAAEGYTF. The CDR3 DNA reads TGTGCCAGCAGCGTAGTGGCAGCGGAGGGCTACACCTTC. The whole variable domain, filled in from reference TRBV9 and TRBJ1-2, reads DSGVTQTPKHLITATGQRVTLRCSPRSGDLSVYWYQQSLDQGLQFLIQYYNGEERAKGNILERFSAQQFPDLHSELNLSSLELGDSALYFCASSVVAAEGYTFGSGTRLTVV.

This clone came up a few times. The identical CDR3 is also encoded by other nucleotide sequences in the sample. The chain recombines TRBV5-1 with TRBJ1-4; 10 nucleotides line up with TRBD1. Looked up from germline, CDR1 is SGHRS and CDR2 is YFSETQ. This CDR3 has 14 amino acids. J was trimmed by 6 bases and V by 3 bases; bases with no gene match: 2. The CDR3 DNA follows: TGCGCCAGCAGCTCTGGGACAGGGGATGAAAAACTGTTTTTT. This translates into CASSSGTGDEKLFF.

As DNA, the CDR3 is TGTGCCAGTAGTCCTTCGTGGAGCACCGGGGAGCTGTTTTTT. Its protein product is CASSPSWSTGELFF. V and J are TRBV19 and TRBJ2-2; D gene ambiguous. Germline-derived CDR1 and CDR2 are LNHDA and SQIVND (reference sequence). CDR3 size: 14 residues. V lost 5 bases to trimming and J lost 4 bases, with 11 bases between them.

The chain joins TRBV5-1 to TRBJ2-1, with 9 bases matching TRBD2. The V and J ends lost 6 bases and 7 bases, in that order; junction bases with no gene match: 8. CDR1 and CDR2 (germline): SGHRS, YFSETQ. This CDR3 region has 14 residues. In nucleotides, the CDR3 is TGCGCCAGCACGTCCCTAGCGGGGAAAAATGAGCAGTTCTTC. The encoded protein is CASTSLAGKNEQFF.

V gene TRBV9 combines with J gene TRBJ1-6; 8 bases match TRBD1. The CDR3 has 15 amino acids. V trimming: 4 bases; J trimming: 6 bases; junction bases outside the gene matches: 6. The germline V gene has CDR1 SGDLS and CDR2 YYNGEE. Here the CDR3 DNA reads TGTGCCAGCAGCCTGCAGGGGGCTTTTAATTCACCCCTCCACTTT. Protein sequence: CASSLQGAFNSPLHF.

V is TRBV7-3 and J is TRBJ2-2; D remains ambiguous. The CDR3 spans 12 residues. V lost 1 base, J lost 6 bases, and 3 bases lay in between. Per germline, CDR1 SGHTA and CDR2 FQGTGA. CDR3 protein: CASSLKPGELFF. As DNA, the CDR3 is TGTGCCAGCAGCTTAAAGCCCGGGGAGCTGTTTTTT.

The rearrangement links TRBV19 to TRBJ2-1, with a tentative D call TRBD1 (6 bases). Germline-derived CDR1 and CDR2 are LNHDA and SQIVND (reference sequence). Trimming cost V 5 bases and J 5 bases, with 16 bases left between them. This CDR3 has 15 amino acids. The DNA of the CDR3 is TGTGCCAGTAGTGGCAAAGGGGCAGGGGACAATGAGCAGTTCTTC. This encodes CASSGKGAGDNEQFF.

The chain joins TRBV6-5 to TRBJ1-6; maybe TRBD1 (6 bases). The CDR3 is 14 amino acids. With 7 bases removed from V and 8 bases from J, the gap between germline ends came to 15 bases. Per the germline V gene, CDR1 is MNHEY and CDR2 is SVGAGI. The DNA of the CDR3 is TGTGCCAGCACAGAACAGGGAAAGTATTCACCCCTCCACTTT. This sequence encodes CASTEQGKYSPLHF.

V and J are TRBV7-2 and TRBJ2-2, with D perhaps TRBD2 (7 bases). V dropped 4 bases and J dropped 5 bases, with 17 bases sitting between them. There are 16 residues in the CDR3. Germline CDR1 reads SGHTA; CDR2 reads FQGNSA. DNA for the CDR3: TGTGCCAGCAGCTGGGCCCGGGGGGCGGTTACCGGGGAGCTGTTTTTT. Residues: CASSWARGAVTGELFF.

Only one count was recorded for this clone. The rearrangement joins TRBV4-1 to TRBJ1-1; 8 nucleotides line up with TRBD1. The J segment lost 3 bases and the V segment lost 0 bases, leaving 3 bases of the junction unmatched. Germline CDR1 is MGHRA and CDR2 is YSYEKL. The CDR3 is 15 residues long. This CDR3 is CASSQDRGRDTEAFF. The CDR3 DNA reads as TGCGCCAGCAGCCAAGACAGGGGGCGCGACACTGAAGCTTTCTTT.

This clone appeared a single time. This sequence joins TRBV5-4 and TRBJ1-2; D is perhaps TRBD1 (6 bases). The CDR3 is 12 amino acids. Germline CDR1 and CDR2: SGHNT and YYREEE (reference sequence). V lost 4 bases and J lost 10, with 14 bases in between. CDR3 DNA: TGTGCCAGCAGCAGCCCGACAGGTCTCTACACCTTC. Translated: CASSSPTGLYTF.